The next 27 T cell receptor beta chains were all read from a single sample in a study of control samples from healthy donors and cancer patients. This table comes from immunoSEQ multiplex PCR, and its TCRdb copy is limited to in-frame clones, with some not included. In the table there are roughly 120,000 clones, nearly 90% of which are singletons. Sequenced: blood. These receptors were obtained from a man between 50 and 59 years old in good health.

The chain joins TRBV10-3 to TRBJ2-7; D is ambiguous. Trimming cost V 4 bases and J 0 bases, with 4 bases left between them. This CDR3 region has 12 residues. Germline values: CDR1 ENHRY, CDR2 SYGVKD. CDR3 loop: CAISVNSYEQYF. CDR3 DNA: TGTGCCATCAGTGTCAACTCCTACGAGCAGTACTTC.

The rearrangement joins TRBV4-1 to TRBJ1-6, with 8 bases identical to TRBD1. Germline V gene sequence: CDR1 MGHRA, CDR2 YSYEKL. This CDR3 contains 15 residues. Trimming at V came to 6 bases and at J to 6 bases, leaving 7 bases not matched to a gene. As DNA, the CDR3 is TGCGCCAGCAGGGGAGGGGACAGGCTTAATTCACCCCTCCACTTT. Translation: CASRGGDRLNSPLHF.

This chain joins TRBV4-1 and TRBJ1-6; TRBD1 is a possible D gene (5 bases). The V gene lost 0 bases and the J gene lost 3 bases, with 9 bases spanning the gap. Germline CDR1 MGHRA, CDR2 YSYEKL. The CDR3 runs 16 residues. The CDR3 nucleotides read TGCGCCAGCAGCCAAGAGTCTGACAGCTATAATTCACCCCTCCACTTT. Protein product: CASSQESDSYNSPLHF.

CDR3 nucleotides: TGTGCCAGCAGCGTATCCAGGAACACCGGGGAGCTGTTTTTT. Translated: CASSVSRNTGELFF. The chain joins TRBV11-1 to TRBJ2-2; no clear D gene. The CDR3 is made up of 14 amino acids. Germline values: CDR1 SGHAT, CDR2 FQDESV (reference sequence). V gave up 5 bases and J gave up 1 base, with 8 bases separating them.

The CDR3 sequence is CASSLRSSGGPRDTQYF. Written as DNA, the CDR3 is TGCGCCAGCAGCTTGCGGTCTAGCGGGGGACCGAGGGATACGCAGTATTTT. The chain links TRBV5-1 to TRBJ2-3; 10 bases are shared with TRBD2. The CDR3 loop spans 17 amino acids. V dropped 1 base and J dropped 6; count of bases not matched to a gene: 11. Germline V CDR1 and CDR2: SGHRS, YFSETQ. Using reference TRBV5-1 and TRBJ2-3 for the parts outside the CDR3, the full variable domain is KAGVTQTPRYLIKTRGQQVTLSCSPISGHRSVSWYQQTPGQGLQFLFEYFSETQRNKGNFPGRFSGRQFSNSRSEMNVSTLELGDSALYLCASSLRSSGGPRDTQYFGPGTRLTVL.

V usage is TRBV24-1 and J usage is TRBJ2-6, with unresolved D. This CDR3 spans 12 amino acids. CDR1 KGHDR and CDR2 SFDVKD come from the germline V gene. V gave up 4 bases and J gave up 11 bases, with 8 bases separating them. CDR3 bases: TGTGCCACCAGTGACCGTTCGCACGTCCTGACTTTC. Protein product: CATSDRSHVLTF.

In DNA, the CDR3 is TGCAGCGTTGAGGGGGACAGGGCTAACTATGGCTACACCTTC. Translated, it gives CSVEGDRANYGYTF. The chain is built from TRBV29-1 and TRBJ1-2; 9 bases agree with TRBD1. V lost 3 bases and J lost 0; bases outside the gene matches: 2. This CDR3 region has 14 residues. Germline lookup yields CDR1 SQVTM and CDR2 ANQGSEA.

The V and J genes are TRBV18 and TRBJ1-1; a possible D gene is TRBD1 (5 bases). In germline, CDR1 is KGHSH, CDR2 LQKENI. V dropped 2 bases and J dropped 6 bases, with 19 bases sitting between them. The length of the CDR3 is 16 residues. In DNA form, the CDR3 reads TGTGCCAGCTCACCATCGGTGAGGGGACGGGATGCTGAAGCTTTCTTT. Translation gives CASSPSVRGRDAEAFF.

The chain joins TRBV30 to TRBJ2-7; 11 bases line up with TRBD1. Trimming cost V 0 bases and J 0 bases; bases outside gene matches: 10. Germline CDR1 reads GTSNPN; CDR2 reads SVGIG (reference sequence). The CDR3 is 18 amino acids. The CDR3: CAWSVLPWTGGYSYEQYF. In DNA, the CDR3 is TGTGCCTGGAGTGTACTCCCTTGGACAGGGGGCTACTCCTACGAGCAGTACTTC.

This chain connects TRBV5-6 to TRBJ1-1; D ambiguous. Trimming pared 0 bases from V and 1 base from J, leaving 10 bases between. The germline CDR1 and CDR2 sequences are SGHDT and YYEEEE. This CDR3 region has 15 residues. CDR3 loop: CASSLDRGKNTEAFF. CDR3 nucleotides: TGTGCCAGCAGCTTGGACAGAGGAAAGAACACTGAAGCTTTCTTT.

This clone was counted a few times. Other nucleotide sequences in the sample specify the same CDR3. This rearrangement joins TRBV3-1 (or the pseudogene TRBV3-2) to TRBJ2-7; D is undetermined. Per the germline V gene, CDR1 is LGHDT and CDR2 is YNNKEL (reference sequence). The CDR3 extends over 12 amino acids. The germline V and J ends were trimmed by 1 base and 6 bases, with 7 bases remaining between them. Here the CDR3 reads CASSQGGLEQYF. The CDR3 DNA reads TGTGCCAGCAGCCAAGGTGGTCTCGAGCAGTACTTC.

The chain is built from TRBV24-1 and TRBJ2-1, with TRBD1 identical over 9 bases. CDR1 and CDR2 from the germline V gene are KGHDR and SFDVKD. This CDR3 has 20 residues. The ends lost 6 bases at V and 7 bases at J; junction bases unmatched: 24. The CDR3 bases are TGTGCCACCAGTAAAGCTACCGCGCCCGGGACAGGGCTTCTCATTAATGAGCAGTTCTTC. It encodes CATSKATAPGTGLLINEQFF.

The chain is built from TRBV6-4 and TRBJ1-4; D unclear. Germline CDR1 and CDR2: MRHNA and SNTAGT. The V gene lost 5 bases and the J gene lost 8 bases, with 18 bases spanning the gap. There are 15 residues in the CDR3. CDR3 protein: CASSSIRYPGEKLFF. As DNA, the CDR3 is TGTGCCAGCAGTTCCATACGCTACCCTGGGGAAAAACTGTTTTTT.

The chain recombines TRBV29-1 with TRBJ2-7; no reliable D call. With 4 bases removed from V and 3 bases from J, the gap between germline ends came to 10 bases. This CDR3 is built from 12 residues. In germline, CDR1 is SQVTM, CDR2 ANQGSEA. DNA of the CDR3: TGCAGCGTTGGCTCCACCAGCTACGAGCAGTACTTC. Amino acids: CSVGSTSYEQYF.

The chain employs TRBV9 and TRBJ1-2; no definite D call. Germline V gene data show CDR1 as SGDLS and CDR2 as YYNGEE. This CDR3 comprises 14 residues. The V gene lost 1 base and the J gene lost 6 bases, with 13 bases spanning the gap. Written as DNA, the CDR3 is TGTGCCAGCAGCGTATTGAGGGAGGGAGATGGCTACACCTTC. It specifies CASSVLREGDGYTF.

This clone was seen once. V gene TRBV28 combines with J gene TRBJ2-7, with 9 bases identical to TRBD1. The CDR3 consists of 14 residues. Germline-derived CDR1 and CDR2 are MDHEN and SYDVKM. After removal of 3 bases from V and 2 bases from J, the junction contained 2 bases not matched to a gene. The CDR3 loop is CASSFRQGAYEQYF. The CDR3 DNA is TGTGCCAGCAGTTTTCGACAGGGGGCCTACGAGCAGTACTTC.

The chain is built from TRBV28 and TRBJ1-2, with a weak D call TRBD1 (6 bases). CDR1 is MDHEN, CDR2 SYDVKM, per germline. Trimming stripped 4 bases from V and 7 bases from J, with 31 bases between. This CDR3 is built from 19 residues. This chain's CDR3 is CASSSVWQGLSTTTGGYTF. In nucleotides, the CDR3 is TGTGCCAGCAGTTCCGTGTGGCAGGGGCTCTCTACCACTACGGGTGGCTACACCTTC.

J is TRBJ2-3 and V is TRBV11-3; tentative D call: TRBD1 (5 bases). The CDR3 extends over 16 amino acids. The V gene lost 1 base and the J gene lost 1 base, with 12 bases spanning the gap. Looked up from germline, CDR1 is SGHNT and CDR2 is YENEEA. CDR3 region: CASSLGQGIRTDTQYF. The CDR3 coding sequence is TGTGCCAGCAGCTTAGGGCAGGGAATTCGCACAGATACGCAGTATTTT.

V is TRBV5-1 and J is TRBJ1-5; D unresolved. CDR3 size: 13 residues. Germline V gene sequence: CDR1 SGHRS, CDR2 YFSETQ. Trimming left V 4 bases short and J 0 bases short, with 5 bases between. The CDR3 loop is CASSANSNQPQHF. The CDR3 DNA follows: TGCGCCAGCAGCGCCAATAGCAATCAGCCCCAGCATTTT.

CDR3 sequence (DNA): TGTGCCAGTAGTACCGACGCCCCACAGGCCGGACGCGAAAAACTGTTTTTT. Amino acids: CASSTDAPQAGREKLFF. This sequence joins TRBV19 and TRBJ1-4; the D gene is possibly TRBD1 (5 bases). The CDR3 contains 17 residues. V was trimmed by 4 bases and J by 8 bases, leaving 23 bases between them. Per germline, CDR1 LNHDA and CDR2 SQIVND (reference sequence).

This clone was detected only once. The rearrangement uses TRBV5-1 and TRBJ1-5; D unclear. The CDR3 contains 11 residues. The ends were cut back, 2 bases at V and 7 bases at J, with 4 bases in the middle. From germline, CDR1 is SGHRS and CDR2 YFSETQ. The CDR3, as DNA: TGCGCCAGCAGCTTTTACCAGCCCCAGCATTTT. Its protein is CASSFYQPQHF. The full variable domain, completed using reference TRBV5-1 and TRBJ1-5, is KAGVTQTPRYLIKTRGQQVTLSCSPISGHRSVSWYQQTPGQGLQFLFEYFSETQRNKGNFPGRFSGRQFSNSRSEMNVSTLELGDSALYLCASSFYQPQHFGDGTRLSIL.

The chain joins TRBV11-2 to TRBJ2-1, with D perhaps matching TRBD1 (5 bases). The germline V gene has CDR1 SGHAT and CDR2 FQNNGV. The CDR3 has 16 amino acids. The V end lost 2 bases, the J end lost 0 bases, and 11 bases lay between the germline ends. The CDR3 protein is CASSLRGGYSYNEQFF. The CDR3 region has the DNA TGTGCCAGCAGCTTAAGGGGTGGATACTCCTACAATGAGCAGTTCTTC.

DNA for the CDR3: TGTGCCAGCAGAGACGGGGGCTTGGGAGAAAAACTGTTTTTT. Protein product: CASRDGGLGEKLFF. The chain uses TRBV7-9 and TRBJ1-4, with a tentative D call TRBD1 (6 bases). Germline CDR1 reads SEHNR; CDR2 reads FQNEAQ (reference sequence). Trimming cost V 6 bases and J 8 bases, with 16 bases left between them. The CDR3 extends over 14 amino acids.

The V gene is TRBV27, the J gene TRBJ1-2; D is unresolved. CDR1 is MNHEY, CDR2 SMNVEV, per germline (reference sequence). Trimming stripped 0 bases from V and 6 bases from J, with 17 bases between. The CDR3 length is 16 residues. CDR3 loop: CASSLSFNLPADGYTF. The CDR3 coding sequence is TGTGCCAGCAGTTTATCTTTTAATCTCCCGGCGGATGGCTACACCTTC.

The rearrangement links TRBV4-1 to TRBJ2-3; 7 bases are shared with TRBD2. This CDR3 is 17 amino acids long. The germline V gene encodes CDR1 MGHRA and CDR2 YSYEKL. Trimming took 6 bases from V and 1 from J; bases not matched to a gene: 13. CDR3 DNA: TGCGCCAGCAGTATGGACCCAGCGGCGGGGGGCACAGATACGCAGTATTTT. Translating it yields CASSMDPAAGGTDTQYF.

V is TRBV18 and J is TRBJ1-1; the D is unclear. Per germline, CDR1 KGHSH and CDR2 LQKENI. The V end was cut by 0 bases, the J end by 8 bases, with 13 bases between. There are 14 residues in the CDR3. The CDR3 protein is CASSPPSAPHEAFF. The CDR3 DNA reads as TGTGCCAGCTCACCACCGTCCGCTCCCCACGAAGCTTTCTTT.

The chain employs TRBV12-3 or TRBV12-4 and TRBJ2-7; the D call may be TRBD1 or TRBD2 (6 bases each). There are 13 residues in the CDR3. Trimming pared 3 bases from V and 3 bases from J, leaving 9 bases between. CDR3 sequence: CASSFGGLYEQYF. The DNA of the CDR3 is TGTGCCAGCAGTTTTGGGGGGCTCTACGAGCAGTACTTC.